The next 5 T cell receptor beta chains were all read from a single sample in a study of blood T cell repertoires in COVID-19. Some clones are missing from TCRdb's copy, which holds only in-frame ones; the method was immunoSEQ multiplex PCR. This repertoire shows approximately 130,000 clones, 84% found once; its top ten account for around 13%. Material for sequencing was peripheral blood. The receptor set was obtained from a human donor in a cohort sampled during active COVID-19.

This chain uses TRBV11-2 with TRBJ1-1; 7 nucleotides match TRBD1. This CDR3 contains 13 residues. J was trimmed by 8 bases and V by 3 bases; bases with no gene match: 6. Germline V gives CDR1 SGHAT, CDR2 FQNNGV. DNA of the CDR3: TGTGCCAGCAGCTTCGGGACAGTAGGGGAAGCTTTCTTT. This gives the protein CASSFGTVGEAFF.

The V and J genes are TRBV12-3 or TRBV12-4 and TRBJ1-1, with D unclear. Trimming stripped 7 bases from V and 12 bases from J, with 18 bases between. The CDR3 spans 12 residues. The CDR3 nucleotides are TGTGCCAGCATAAAGCTCGGAGGGAGACCTTTCTTT. This translates into CASIKLGGRPFF.

V gene TRBV9 combines with J gene TRBJ1-2; D gene ambiguous. The ends were cut back, 0 bases at V and 7 bases at J, with 13 bases in the middle. The CDR3 spans 14 residues. Germline V gene data show CDR1 as SGDLS and CDR2 as YYNGEE. CDR3 loop: CASSVGGISGGYTF. CDR3 nucleotides: TGTGCCAGCAGCGTAGGAGGGATTTCGGGTGGCTACACCTTC.

This clone showed up just once. V gene TRBV12-3 or TRBV12-4 combines with J gene TRBJ1-5, with TRBD1 identical over 11 bases. The ends lost 5 bases at V and 14 bases at J; junction bases unmatched: 5. This CDR3 spans 12 amino acids. CDR3 DNA sequence: TGTGCCAGCAGTGGCGGACAGGGGGCGAAGCATTTT. This sequence encodes CASSGGQGAKHF.

The rearrangement uses TRBV25-1 and TRBJ2-3, with 11 nucleotides matching TRBD2. V shed 3 bases, J shed 3 bases, and the junction held 5 bases outside the gene matches. The germline gives CDR1 MGHDK, CDR2 SYGVNS. The CDR3 loop spans 16 amino acids. The CDR3: CASSDSTSGETDTQYF. As DNA, the CDR3 is TGTGCCAGCAGTGACTCGACTAGCGGGGAGACAGATACGCAGTATTTT.